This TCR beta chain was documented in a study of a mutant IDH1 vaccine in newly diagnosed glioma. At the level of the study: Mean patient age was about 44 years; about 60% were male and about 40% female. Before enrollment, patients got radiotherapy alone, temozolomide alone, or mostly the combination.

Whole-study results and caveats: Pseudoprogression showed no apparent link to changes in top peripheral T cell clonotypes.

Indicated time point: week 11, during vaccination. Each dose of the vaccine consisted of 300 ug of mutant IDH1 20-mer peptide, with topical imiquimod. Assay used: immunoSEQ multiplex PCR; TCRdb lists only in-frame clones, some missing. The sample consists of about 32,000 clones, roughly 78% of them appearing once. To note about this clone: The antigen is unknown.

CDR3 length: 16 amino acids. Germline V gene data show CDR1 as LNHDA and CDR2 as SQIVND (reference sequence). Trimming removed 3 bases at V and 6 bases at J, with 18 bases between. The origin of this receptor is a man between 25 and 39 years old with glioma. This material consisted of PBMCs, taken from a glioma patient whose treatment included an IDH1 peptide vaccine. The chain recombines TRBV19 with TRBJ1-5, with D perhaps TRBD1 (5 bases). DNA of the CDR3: TGTGCCAGTAGTATTGGGGGGGTAGGTTTTCCTCAGCCCCAGCATTTT. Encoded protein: CASSIGGVGFPQPQHF.